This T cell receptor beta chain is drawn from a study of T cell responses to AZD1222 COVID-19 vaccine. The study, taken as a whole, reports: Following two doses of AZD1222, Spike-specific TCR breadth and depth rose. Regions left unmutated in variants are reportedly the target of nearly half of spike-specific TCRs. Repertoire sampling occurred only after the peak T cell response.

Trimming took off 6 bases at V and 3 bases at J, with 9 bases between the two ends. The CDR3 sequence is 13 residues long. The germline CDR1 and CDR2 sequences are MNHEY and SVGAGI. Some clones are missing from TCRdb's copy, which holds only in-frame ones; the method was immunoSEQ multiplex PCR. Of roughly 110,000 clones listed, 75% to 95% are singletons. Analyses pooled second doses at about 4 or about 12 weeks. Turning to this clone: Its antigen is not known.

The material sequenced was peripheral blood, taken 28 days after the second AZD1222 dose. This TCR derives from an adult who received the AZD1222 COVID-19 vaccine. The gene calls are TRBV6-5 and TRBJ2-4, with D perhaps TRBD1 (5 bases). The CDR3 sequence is CASRGVGKNIQYF. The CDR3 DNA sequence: TGTGCCAGCAGAGGGGTTGGCAAAAACATTCAGTACTTC.